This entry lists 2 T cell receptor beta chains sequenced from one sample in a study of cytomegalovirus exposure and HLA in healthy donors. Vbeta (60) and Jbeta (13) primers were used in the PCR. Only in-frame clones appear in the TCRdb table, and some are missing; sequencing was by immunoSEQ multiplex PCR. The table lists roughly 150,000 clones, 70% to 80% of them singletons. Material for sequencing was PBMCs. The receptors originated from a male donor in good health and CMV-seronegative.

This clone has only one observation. CDR3 sequence: CASSRQGGANEQYF. Here the CDR3 DNA reads TGTGCCAGCAGCCGACAGGGGGGGGCAAACGAGCAGTACTTC. V and J are TRBV7-9 and TRBJ2-7, with 9 bases aligning to TRBD1. The CDR3 extends over 14 amino acids. The germline gives CDR1 SEHNR, CDR2 FQNEAQ (reference sequence). The V segment lost 5 bases and the J segment 5 bases; nucleotides outside the gene matches: 7.

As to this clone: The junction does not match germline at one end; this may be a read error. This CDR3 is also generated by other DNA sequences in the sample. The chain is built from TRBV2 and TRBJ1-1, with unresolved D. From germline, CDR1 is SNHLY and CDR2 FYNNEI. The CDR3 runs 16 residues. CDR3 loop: CASSVAGLTWDTEAFF. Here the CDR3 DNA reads TGCGCCAGCAGTGTTGCAGGACTTACTTGGGACACTGAAGCTTTCTTT.